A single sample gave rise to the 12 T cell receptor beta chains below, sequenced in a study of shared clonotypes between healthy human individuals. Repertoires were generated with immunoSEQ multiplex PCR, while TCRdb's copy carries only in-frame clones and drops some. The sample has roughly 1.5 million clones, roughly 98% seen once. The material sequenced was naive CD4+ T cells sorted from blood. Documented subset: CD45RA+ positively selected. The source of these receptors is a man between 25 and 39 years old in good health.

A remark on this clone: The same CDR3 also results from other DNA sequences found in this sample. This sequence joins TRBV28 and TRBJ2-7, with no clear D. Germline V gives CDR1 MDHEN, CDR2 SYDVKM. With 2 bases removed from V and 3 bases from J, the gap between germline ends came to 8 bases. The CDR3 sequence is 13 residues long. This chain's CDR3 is CASSLGPVYEQYF. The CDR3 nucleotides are TGTGCCAGCAGTTTAGGCCCGGTCTACGAGCAGTACTTC.

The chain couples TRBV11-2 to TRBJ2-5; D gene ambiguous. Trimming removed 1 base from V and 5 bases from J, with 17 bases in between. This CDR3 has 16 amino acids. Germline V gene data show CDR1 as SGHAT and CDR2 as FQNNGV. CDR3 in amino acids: CASSLAVSNPEETQYF. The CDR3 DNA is TGTGCCAGCAGCTTAGCAGTGTCAAATCCGGAGGAGACCCAGTACTTC. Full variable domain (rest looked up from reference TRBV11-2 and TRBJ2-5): EAGVAQSPRYKIIEKRQSVAFWCNPISGHATLYWYQQILGQGPKLLIQFQNNGVVDDSQLPKDRFSAERLKGVDSTLKIQPAKLEDSAVYLCASSLAVSNPEETQYFGPGTRLLVL.

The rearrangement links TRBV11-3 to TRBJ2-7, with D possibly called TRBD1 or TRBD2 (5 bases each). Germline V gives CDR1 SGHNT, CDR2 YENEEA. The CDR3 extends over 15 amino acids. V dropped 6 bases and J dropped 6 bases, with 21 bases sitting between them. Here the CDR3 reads CASSSRNQRGGEQYF. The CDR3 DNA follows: TGTGCCAGCAGTTCCCGAAATCAGAGGGGTGGCGAGCAGTACTTC.

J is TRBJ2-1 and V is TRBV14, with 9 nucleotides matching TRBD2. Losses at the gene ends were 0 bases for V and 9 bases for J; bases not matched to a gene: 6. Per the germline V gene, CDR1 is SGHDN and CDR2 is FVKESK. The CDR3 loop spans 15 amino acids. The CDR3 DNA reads TGTGCCAGCAGCCAAGATTCCCTAGCGGGATCTGAGCAGTTCTTC. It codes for CASSQDSLAGSEQFF.

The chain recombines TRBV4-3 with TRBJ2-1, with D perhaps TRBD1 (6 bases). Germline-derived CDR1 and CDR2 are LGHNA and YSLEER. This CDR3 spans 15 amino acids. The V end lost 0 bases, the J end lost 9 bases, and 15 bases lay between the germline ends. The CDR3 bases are TGCGCCAGCAGCCAAGATCCCGTACAGGGTAGTGAGCAGTTCTTC. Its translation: CASSQDPVQGSEQFF.

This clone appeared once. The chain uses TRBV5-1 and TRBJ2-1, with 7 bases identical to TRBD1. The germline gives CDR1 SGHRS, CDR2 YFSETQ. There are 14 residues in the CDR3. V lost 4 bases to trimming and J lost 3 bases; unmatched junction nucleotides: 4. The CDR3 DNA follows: TGCGCCAGCAGCAAACAGGGGATCTACAATGAGCAGTTCTTC. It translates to CASSKQGIYNEQFF.

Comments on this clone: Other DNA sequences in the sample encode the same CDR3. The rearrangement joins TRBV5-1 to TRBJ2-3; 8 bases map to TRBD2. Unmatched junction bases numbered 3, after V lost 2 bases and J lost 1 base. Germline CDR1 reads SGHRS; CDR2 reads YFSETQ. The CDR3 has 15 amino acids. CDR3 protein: CASSFGLAGTDTQYF. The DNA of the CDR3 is TGCGCCAGCAGCTTTGGACTAGCCGGCACAGATACGCAGTATTTT.

CDR3 sequence reads: CASKGRSSGSDEQFF. CDR3 nucleotides: TGTGCCAGTAAGGGTCGATCTAGCGGGAGCGATGAGCAGTTCTTC. This rearrangement joins TRBV19 to TRBJ2-1; TRBD2 matches 10 bases. The CDR3 covers 15 residues. The J segment lost 8 bases and the V segment lost 7 bases, leaving 11 bases of the junction unmatched. CDR1 and CDR2 from the germline V gene are LNHDA and SQIVND (reference sequence).

The DNA for the CDR3 is TGTGCCAGCAGCCGAGGGGGGACAAACGAGCAGTTCTTC. Encoded protein: CASSRGGTNEQFF. This chain uses TRBV11-2 with TRBJ2-1; tentatively, D is TRBD1 or TRBD2 (6 bases each). There are 13 residues in the CDR3. Germline V gene data show CDR1 as SGHAT and CDR2 as FQNNGV. V was trimmed by 5 bases and J by 10 bases, leaving 15 bases between them.

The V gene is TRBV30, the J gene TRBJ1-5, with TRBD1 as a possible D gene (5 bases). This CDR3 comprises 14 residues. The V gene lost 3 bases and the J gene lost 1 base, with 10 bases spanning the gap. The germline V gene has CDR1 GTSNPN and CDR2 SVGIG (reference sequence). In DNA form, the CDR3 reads TGTGCCTGGAGGAACCAGGGAAGCAATCAGCCCCAGCATTTT. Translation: CAWRNQGSNQPQHF.

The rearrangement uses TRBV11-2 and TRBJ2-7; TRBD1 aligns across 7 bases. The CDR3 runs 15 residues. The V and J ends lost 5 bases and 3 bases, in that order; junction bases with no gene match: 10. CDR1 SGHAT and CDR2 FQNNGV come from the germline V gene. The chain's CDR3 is CASSRPGQFYYEQYF. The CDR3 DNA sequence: TGTGCCAGCAGCCGTCCGGGACAGTTCTACTACGAGCAGTACTTC.

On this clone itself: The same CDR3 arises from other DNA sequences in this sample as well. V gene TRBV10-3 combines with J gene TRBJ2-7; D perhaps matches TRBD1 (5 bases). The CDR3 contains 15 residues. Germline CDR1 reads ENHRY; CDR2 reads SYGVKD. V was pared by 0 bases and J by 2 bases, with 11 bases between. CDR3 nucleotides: TGTGCCATCAGTGAGTCGGCAGGGTCTCCCTACGAGCAGTACTTC. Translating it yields CAISESAGSPYEQYF.